This T cell receptor (beta chain) was recorded in a study of T-cell reconstitution after alpha-beta-depleted transplantation in children. Relative to its sample, this clonotype is medium-sized. CDR1 is LGHNA and CDR2 is YNFKEQ in the germline V gene. The CDR3 is 17 amino acids. The V gene end was trimmed by 0 bases and the J gene end by 2 bases; junction bases not matched to a gene: 3. Unique molecular identifiers were used to barcode this TCRbeta library. TCRdb re-analysed the PCR reads in MiXCR, keeping a single row per CDR3 protein. The sample records 6,200 or so distinct CDR3 sequences, around 15% being singletons.

This chain links TRBV4-2 with TRBJ2-4; 11 positions agree with TRBD2. This TCR was sampled from a boy aged 5-17 years with acute lymphoblastic leukemia, due to receive a stem cell transplant. The starting material was PBMCs, obtained before TCRalphabeta/CD19-depleted stem cell transplant. The CDR3 reads CASSQDLTSGTKNIQYF. In nucleotides, the CDR3 is TGTGCCAGCAGCCAAGACTTGACTAGCGGGACCAAAAACATTCAGTACTTC.